These T cell receptor beta chains were read from a single sample in a study of T cell clonotyping in hematopoietic cell transplantation. Assay used: immunoSEQ multiplex PCR; TCRdb lists only in-frame clones, some missing. Of 25,000 to 30,000 clones in the sample, less than 85% were seen once. The sequencing here drew on peripheral blood mononuclear cells, taken before stem cell transplant. The receptors were sampled from a man in his forties with acute myeloid leukemia. Some clones in this sample may be carry-over from other donors' samples. Each CDR3 is given with its conserved first and last residue. A D gene is named only where the DNA matches it firmly. Some rows mark clone size as missing; the rest say once, few, many or name a class of expanded clone.

v_call: TRBV11-2
clone_size: once
j_call: TRBJ2-2
d_call: -
cdr3_nt: TGTGCCAGCAGCTTAGACCCGGGGCTTCACACCGGGGAGCTGTTTTTT
cdr3_aa: CASSLDPGLHTGELFF

v_call: TRBV2
clone_size: once
j_call: TRBJ2-3
d_call: -
cdr3_nt: TGTGCCAGCAGCACGCCGCCACGGGGGATCTCGGGCACAGATACGCAGTATTTT
cdr3_aa: CASSTPPRGISGTDTQYF

v_call: TRBV7-2
clone_size: -
j_call: TRBJ2-7
d_call: -
cdr3_nt: TGTGCCAGCAGCTTAGGTTCGGAATACGAGCAGTACTTC
cdr3_aa: CASSLGSEYEQYF

v_call: TRBV7-2
clone_size: -
j_call: TRBJ1-2
d_call: -
cdr3_nt: TGTGCCAGCAGGGGGCCTAACACAATCCGCCAGACTAACTATGGCTACACCTTC
cdr3_aa: CASRGPNTIRQTNYGYTF

v_call: TRBV5-4
clone_size: -
j_call: TRBJ2-5
d_call: TRBD2
cdr3_nt: TGTGCCAGCAGCACGCGGAAGGGGACTAGCGGGGAGACCCAGTACTTC
cdr3_aa: CASSTRKGTSGETQYF

v_call: TRBV7-8
clone_size: -
j_call: TRBJ2-7
d_call: -
cdr3_nt: TGTGCCAGCAGCTTGGGGACATTCTCCTACGAGCAGTACTTC
cdr3_aa: CASSLGTFSYEQYF

v_call: TRBV2
clone_size: few
j_call: TRBJ1-2
d_call: TRBD1
cdr3_nt: TGTGCCAGCAGAGGGACAGGGATGGGCTACACCTTC
cdr3_aa: CASRGTGMGYTF

v_call: TRBV11-2
clone_size: -
j_call: TRBJ1-2
d_call: -
cdr3_nt: TGTGCCAGCAGCTCGACCGGGACACGCTATGGCTACACCTTC
cdr3_aa: CASSSTGTRYGYTF

v_call: TRBV18
clone_size: few
j_call: TRBJ2-3
d_call: -
cdr3_nt: TGTGCCAGCTCACCATCGGATACGCAGTATTTT
cdr3_aa: CASSPSDTQYF

v_call: TRBV2
clone_size: -
j_call: TRBJ2-7
d_call: -
cdr3_nt: TGTGCCAGCAGTGAACGGGTGATTACCTACGAGCAGTACTTC
cdr3_aa: CASSERVITYEQYF

v_call: TRBV14
clone_size: -
j_call: TRBJ1-4
d_call: -
cdr3_nt: TGTGCCAGCAGCCAATGGCAGGGAGAAAAACTGTTTTTT
cdr3_aa: CASSQWQGEKLFF

v_call: TRBV5-1
clone_size: -
j_call: TRBJ2-7
d_call: -
cdr3_nt: TGCGCCAGCAGCTCGAACTACGAGCAGTACTTC
cdr3_aa: CASSSNYEQYF

v_call: TRBV19
clone_size: -
j_call: TRBJ2-5
d_call: -
cdr3_nt: TGTGCCAGTAGTAAAACTAGTGGGGAGACCCAGTACTTC
cdr3_aa: CASSKTSGETQYF

v_call: TRBV15
clone_size: -
j_call: TRBJ1-5
d_call: -
cdr3_nt: TGTGCCACCTCAGGGATGGGCCAGACTAATTATCAGCCCCAGCATTTT
cdr3_aa: CATSGMGQTNYQPQHF

v_call: TRBV7-2
clone_size: -
j_call: TRBJ1-3
d_call: -
cdr3_nt: TGTGCCAGCACCGAGGCTAGGGCCGGAAACACCATATATTTT
cdr3_aa: CASTEARAGNTIYF

v_call: TRBV25-1
clone_size: few
j_call: TRBJ1-3
d_call: TRBD1
cdr3_nt: TGTGCCAGCAGACAACAGGGGAACTCTGGAAACACCATATATTTT
cdr3_aa: CASRQQGNSGNTIYF

v_call: TRBV7-9
clone_size: -
j_call: TRBJ2-7
d_call: TRBD2
cdr3_nt: TGTGCCAGCAGCTTGGGACTAGCACTAACCTACGAGCAGTACTTC
cdr3_aa: CASSLGLALTYEQYF

v_call: TRBV6-5
clone_size: few
j_call: TRBJ1-2
d_call: -
cdr3_nt: TGTGCCAGCAGTTACTCTCAAAAAGCGCGTGGCTACACCTTC
cdr3_aa: CASSYSQKARGYTF

v_call: TRBV4-1
clone_size: -
j_call: TRBJ2-7
d_call: -
cdr3_nt: TGCGCCAGCAGCCAAGTTGAAGGGGCGTTCTACGAGCAGTACTTC
cdr3_aa: CASSQVEGAFYEQYF

v_call: TRBV28
clone_size: few
j_call: TRBJ1-2
d_call: -
cdr3_nt: TGTGCCAGCAGTCCTCAAACAGGGATGATGGGAGCTAACTATGGCTACACCTTC
cdr3_aa: CASSPQTGMMGANYGYTF

v_call: TRBV5-1
clone_size: -
j_call: TRBJ2-4
d_call: -
cdr3_nt: TGCGCCAGCAGCTTGGAGGGACGGCAAAACATTCAGTACTTC
cdr3_aa: CASSLEGRQNIQYF

v_call: TRBV27
clone_size: once
j_call: TRBJ1-2
d_call: -
cdr3_nt: TGTGCCAGCAGTTTACTCGGCAGCTATGGCTACACCTTC
cdr3_aa: CASSLLGSYGYTF

v_call: TRBV6-6
clone_size: -
j_call: TRBJ2-1
d_call: TRBD2
cdr3_nt: TGTGCCAGCAGTTACGCGACCTCGGCGGGAGATGAGCAGTTCTTC
cdr3_aa: CASSYATSAGDEQFF

v_call: TRBV7-9
clone_size: -
j_call: TRBJ2-7
d_call: -
cdr3_nt: TGTGCCAGCAGCAAAACCGATGGGGTGGGTTCCTCCTACGAGCAGTACTTC
cdr3_aa: CASSKTDGVGSSYEQYF

v_call: TRBV5-4
clone_size: once
j_call: TRBJ2-7
d_call: -
cdr3_nt: TGTGCCAGCAGCTCCTACGAAGACAGAACCTACGCGCAGTACTTC
cdr3_aa: CASSSYEDRTYAQYF

v_call: TRBV25-1
clone_size: -
j_call: TRBJ2-7
d_call: -
cdr3_nt: TGTGCCAGGGCAAGGGGGAACGAGCAGTACTTC
cdr3_aa: CARARGNEQYF

v_call: TRBV5-1
clone_size: -
j_call: TRBJ1-1
d_call: -
cdr3_nt: TGCGCCAGCAGCTTGGGAATTAGGAGCACTGAAGCTTTCTTT
cdr3_aa: CASSLGIRSTEAFF

v_call: TRBV29-1
clone_size: -
j_call: TRBJ1-2
d_call: -
cdr3_nt: TGCAGCGTTGTGGACCCTAAGGGTGGCTACACCTTC
cdr3_aa: CSVVDPKGGYTF

v_call: TRBV4-3
clone_size: -
j_call: TRBJ2-5
d_call: TRBD2
cdr3_nt: TGCGCCAGCAGCCAAGATGGTCCGGTTTTTGCGGGGGGGCAAGAGACCCAGTACTTC
cdr3_aa: CASSQDGPVFAGGQETQYF

v_call: TRBV13
clone_size: -
j_call: TRBJ2-3
d_call: -
cdr3_nt: TGTGCCAGCAGCCTCCGGCGGGTTGCAGATACGCAGTATTTT
cdr3_aa: CASSLRRVADTQYF

v_call: TRBV4-2
clone_size: -
j_call: TRBJ2-2
d_call: -
cdr3_nt: TGTGCCAGCAGCCAAGTGGGTGGGCAAACAGAAGCCGGGGAGCTGTTTTTT
cdr3_aa: CASSQVGGQTEAGELFF

v_call: TRBV28
clone_size: -
j_call: TRBJ1-2
d_call: -
cdr3_nt: TGTGCCAGCAGTTTCAGCCAGGGGAACTATGGCTACACCTTC
cdr3_aa: CASSFSQGNYGYTF

v_call: TRBV7-2
clone_size: few
j_call: TRBJ1-2
d_call: -
cdr3_nt: TGTGCCAGCAGCTCCCGAGCACGACAGGACCATGGCTACACCTTC
cdr3_aa: CASSSRARQDHGYTF

v_call: TRBV6-1
clone_size: -
j_call: TRBJ2-3
d_call: -
cdr3_nt: TGTGCCAGCAGCCGTAATGCATTGCCAGATACGCAGTATTTT
cdr3_aa: CASSRNALPDTQYF

v_call: TRBV20-1
clone_size: -
j_call: TRBJ1-1
d_call: -
cdr3_nt: TGCAGTGCTAGAGCCGACTATGAAGCTTTCTTT
cdr3_aa: CSARADYEAFF

v_call: TRBV9
clone_size: -
j_call: TRBJ2-5
d_call: -
cdr3_nt: TGTGCCAGCAGCGTAGACTTCGTACAAGAGACCCAGTACTTC
cdr3_aa: CASSVDFVQETQYF

v_call: TRBV4-1
clone_size: -
j_call: TRBJ1-1
d_call: -
cdr3_nt: TGCGCCAGCAGCCAAGTAAGGACTAACATTAACACTGAAGCTTTCTTT
cdr3_aa: CASSQVRTNINTEAFF

v_call: TRBV7-6
clone_size: once
j_call: TRBJ2-5
d_call: TRBD1
cdr3_nt: TGTGCCAGCAGCTCGGGACAGGGGCCCTTTCAGACCCAGTACTTC
cdr3_aa: CASSSGQGPFQTQYF

v_call: TRBV5-1
clone_size: -
j_call: TRBJ1-4
d_call: -
cdr3_nt: TGCGCCAGCAGCTTGGCGGGGCAGTTCGAAAAACTGTTTTTT
cdr3_aa: CASSLAGQFEKLFF

v_call: TRBV6-5
clone_size: -
j_call: TRBJ1-1
d_call: -
cdr3_nt: TGTGCCAGCAGTTACTCTATGGTAGGGGGTACTGAAGCTTTCTTT
cdr3_aa: CASSYSMVGGTEAFF

v_call: TRBV27
clone_size: -
j_call: TRBJ1-1
d_call: -
cdr3_nt: TGTGCCAGCAGTAAATGGGGGGCTTTGGGCACTGAAGCTTTCTTT
cdr3_aa: CASSKWGALGTEAFF

v_call: TRBV10-3
clone_size: -
j_call: TRBJ1-2
d_call: -
cdr3_nt: TGTGCCATCGGTCAGGGAGCAGGATTTGGCTACACCTTC
cdr3_aa: CAIGQGAGFGYTF

v_call: TRBV30
clone_size: -
j_call: TRBJ2-1
d_call: -
cdr3_nt: TGTGCCTGGAGTGTAGGGCAGGGGTCCTACAATGAGCAGTTCTTC
cdr3_aa: CAWSVGQGSYNEQFF

v_call: TRBV5-4
clone_size: -
j_call: TRBJ1-6
d_call: -
cdr3_nt: TGTGCCAGCAGCCTGGGGGTCCTTGACTCACCCCTCCACTTT
cdr3_aa: CASSLGVLDSPLHF

v_call: TRBV2
clone_size: -
j_call: TRBJ1-5
d_call: -
cdr3_nt: TGTGCCAGCAGACAAGAATACAATCAGCCCCAGCATTTT
cdr3_aa: CASRQEYNQPQHF

v_call: TRBV19
clone_size: -
j_call: TRBJ2-3
d_call: TRBD2
cdr3_nt: TGTGCCAGTAGTAACCGACTAGCGGGGACAGATACGCAGTATTTT
cdr3_aa: CASSNRLAGTDTQYF

v_call: TRBV6-1
clone_size: -
j_call: TRBJ1-1
d_call: -
cdr3_nt: TGTGCCAGCAGAGTACACGAAAACACTGAAGCTTTCTTT
cdr3_aa: CASRVHENTEAFF

v_call: TRBV2
clone_size: -
j_call: TRBJ1-2
d_call: TRBD1
cdr3_nt: TGTGCCAGCAGTCTACAGGGGCAGTACTATGGCTACACCTTC
cdr3_aa: CASSLQGQYYGYTF

v_call: TRBV5-4
clone_size: -
j_call: TRBJ2-5
d_call: -
cdr3_nt: TGTGCCAGCAGCTTCGGGGAAGAGACCCAGTACTTC
cdr3_aa: CASSFGEETQYF

v_call: TRBV7-2
clone_size: -
j_call: TRBJ2-7
d_call: -
cdr3_nt: TGTGCCAGCAGCCCAGGACACCTTTCCTACGAGCAGTACTTC
cdr3_aa: CASSPGHLSYEQYF

v_call: TRBV28
clone_size: -
j_call: TRBJ1-4
d_call: -
cdr3_nt: TGTGCCAGCAGTATGGCAGGGAGGGAAGGGGAAAAACTGTTTTTT
cdr3_aa: CASSMAGREGEKLFF

v_call: TRBV29-1
clone_size: -
j_call: TRBJ2-1
d_call: -
cdr3_nt: TGCAGCGTTAGGGTGGGAGCCAGCTCCTACAATGAGCAGTTCTTC
cdr3_aa: CSVRVGASSYNEQFF

v_call: TRBV6-6
clone_size: -
j_call: TRBJ1-1
d_call: -
cdr3_nt: TGTGCCAGCACCTTCTCCGGGGACACTGAAGCTTTCTTT
cdr3_aa: CASTFSGDTEAFF

v_call: TRBV2
clone_size: few
j_call: TRBJ1-1
d_call: TRBD1
cdr3_nt: TGTGCCAGCAGCGCCAGGACAGGGGTGACTGAAGCTTTCTTT
cdr3_aa: CASSARTGVTEAFF